This T cell receptor beta chain is drawn from a study of CD4+ T cells in melanoma. Libraries were prepared by immunoSEQ multiplex PCR; TCRdb keeps only in-frame clonotypes and omits some of them. The sample holds 110,000 to 150,000 clones, over 90% seen once. V dropped 2 bases and J dropped 0 bases, with 18 bases sitting between them. The CDR3 is 17 residues long. CDR1 SGHRS and CDR2 YFSETQ come from the germline V gene. On this clone itself: Its antigen remains unknown.

The study, taken as a whole, reports: A reported correlation linked neoantigen-specific CD4+ T cells to CD8+, macrophage and B cell function. Diverse differentiation states were reported for melanoma neoantigen-specific CD4+ T cells.

This receptor was taken from a human donor with melanoma. This rearrangement joins TRBV5-1 to TRBJ2-7; D gene uncertain. The DNA for the CDR3 is TGCGCCAGCAGCTTCCTGGCAGGCTCCCGAAGCTCCTACGAGCAGTACTTC. Its translation: CASSFLAGSRSSYEQYF. The full variable domain, with the rest looked up from reference TRBV5-1 and TRBJ2-7, is KAGVTQTPRYLIKTRGQQVTLSCSPISGHRSVSWYQQTPGQGLQFLFEYFSETQRNKGNFPGRFSGRQFSNSRSEMNVSTLELGDSALYLCASSFLAGSRSSYEQYFGPGTRLTVT.